Below are 5 T cell receptor beta chains sequenced from a single sample in a study of identical twins. Each CDR3 protein gets one entry after TCRdb re-called the 5' RACE reads with MiXCR. This sample carries about 700,000 distinct CDR3 sequences, approximately 6.1% of them seen once, and the ten largest clones take 1.5% to 2%. Sequenced material: naive T cells sorted from blood. These receptors all come from a young man in good health.

The chain employs TRBV2 and TRBJ2-7; 7 bases fit TRBD1. CDR3 length equals 15 residues. The germline V gene encodes CDR1 SNHLY and CDR2 FYNNEI. V lost 1 base to trimming and J lost 2 bases; unmatched junction nucleotides: 5. The CDR3 DNA reads TGTGCCAGCAGTGAAGAACAGGGGCTACCCTACGAGCAGTACGTC. This translates into CASSEEQGLPYEQYV.

Notes on this clonotype: The junction and the germline gene differ at one end; a read error may be behind it. V gene TRBV7-2 combines with J gene TRBJ2-7; 7 nucleotides match TRBD2. This CDR3 has 16 residues. Germline loops: CDR1 SGHTA, CDR2 FQGNSA. CDR3 nucleotides: TGTGTCAGCAGCGCCCCGAGCGGGAAGTTTGGGTACGAGCAGTACTTC. Residues: CVSSAPSGKFGYEQYF.

In its sample, this clonotype was seen once. This may stem from a read error, because a much larger clone lies one nucleotide away. The rearrangement links TRBV3-1 to TRBJ1-5; 12 bases fit TRBD1. Germline CDR1 and CDR2: LGHDT and YNNKEL (reference sequence). With 5 bases clipped from V and 6 bases from J, the junction kept 5 bases outside the gene matches. CDR3 length: 15 residues. CDR3: CASSSGQGAAQPQHF. As DNA, the CDR3 is TGTGCCAGCAGCTCGGGACAGGGGGCCGCTCAGCCCCAGCATTTT.

The table lists this clonotype with many counts. The V and J genes are TRBV5-1 and TRBJ2-3, with D uncertain. Germline V gene sequence: CDR1 SGHRS, CDR2 YFSETQ. This CDR3 has 15 residues. V was trimmed by 4 bases and J by 0 bases, leaving 12 bases between them. This CDR3 is CASSPGGGSTDTQYF. The CDR3 region has the DNA TGCGCCAGCAGCCCCGGTGGCGGAAGCACAGATACGCAGTATTTT.

The CDR3 nucleotides are TGTGCCAGCAGCTTGTCTCAAGGACAGAGCTGGGAGACCCAGTACTTC. It yields the protein CASSLSQGQSWETQYF. V and J are TRBV5-4 and TRBJ2-5; tentatively, D is TRBD1 (6 bases). The germline V gene encodes CDR1 SGHNT and CDR2 YYREEE (reference sequence). The V and J ends lost 1 base and 5 bases respectively, with 18 bases between them. The CDR3 spans 16 residues.